This T cell receptor beta chain was identified in a study of shared clonotypes between healthy human individuals. V was trimmed by 4 bases and J by 2 bases, leaving 12 bases between them. Germline CDR1 and CDR2: MGHDK and SYGVNS. CDR3 length equals 15 residues. The data were produced by immunoSEQ multiplex PCR, yet TCRdb's version contains in-frame clones alone and is incomplete. In the table there are 1,400,000 or so clones, about 98.5% of which are singletons. The table lists this clone with a count of one. This clonotype was sampled from a man aged 25 to 40 in good health. The genes are TRBV25-1 and TRBJ2-1; a possible D gene is TRBD1 (6 bases). Material for sequencing was naive CD4+ T cells sorted from blood. Sample subset: CD45RA+ positively selected. CDR3 nucleotides: TGTGCCAGCAGTGGACTACAGGGAACCTACAATGAGCAGTTCTTC. Protein: CASSGLQGTYNEQFF.